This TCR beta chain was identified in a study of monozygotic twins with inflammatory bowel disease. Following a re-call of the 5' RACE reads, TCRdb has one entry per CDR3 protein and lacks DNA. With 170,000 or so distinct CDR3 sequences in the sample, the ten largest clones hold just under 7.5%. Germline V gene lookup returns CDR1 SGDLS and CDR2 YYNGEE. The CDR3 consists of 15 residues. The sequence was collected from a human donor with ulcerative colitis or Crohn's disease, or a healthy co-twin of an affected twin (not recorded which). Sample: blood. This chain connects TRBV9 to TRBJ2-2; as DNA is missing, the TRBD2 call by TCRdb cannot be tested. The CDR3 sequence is CASSGPQAEAGELFF.